Each of the 26 T cell receptor beta chains below was sequenced from the same sample in a study of CD8 T cells in Susac syndrome. The RNA, about 0.45 to 1 ug, was put through reverse transcription using random hexamers. TCRdb used MiXCR to reprocess the immunoSEQ multiplex PCR reads, holding one entry per CDR3 protein. The sample has some 180,000 distinct CDR3 sequences; over 85% are singletons. Material: CD4+ T cells from PBMCs. The source is a human donor in good health.

The chain recombines TRBV4-2 with TRBJ2-5; 7 nucleotides match TRBD1. The germline gives CDR1 LGHNA, CDR2 YNFKEQ. Trimming removed 1 base from V and 2 bases from J; junction bases left unmatched: 13. The CDR3 has 18 amino acids. CDR3 region: CASSQGRSSTGFQETQYF. The CDR3 bases are TGTGCCAGCAGCCAAGGGAGGTCGTCGACAGGGTTTCAAGAGACCCAGTACTTC.

This rearrangement joins TRBV5-1 to TRBJ2-3; tentatively, D is TRBD2 (6 bases). The CDR3 covers 15 residues. Trimming took 3 bases from V and 0 from J, leaving 11 bases between them. Germline V gene lookup returns CDR1 SGHRS and CDR2 YFSETQ. The CDR3 sequence is CASSSHSGSTDTQYF. CDR3 in DNA: TGCGCCAGCAGCTCGCACAGCGGGAGCACAGATACGCAGTATTTT.

The chain is built from TRBV12-3 or TRBV12-4 and TRBJ1-1; D uncertain. V gave up 1 base and J gave up 6 bases, with 12 bases separating them. CDR3 length equals 14 residues. The CDR3 nucleotides read TGTGCCAGCAGTTTAGAAACGTTCGGGGCTGAAGCTTTCTTT. Translated, it gives CASSLETFGAEAFF.

The V gene is TRBV2, the J gene TRBJ1-1; 9 bases agree with TRBD1. CDR1 and CDR2 (germline): SNHLY, FYNNEI. This CDR3 comprises 13 residues. J lost 5 bases, V lost 9 bases, and 7 bases had no gene match. The CDR3 loop is CASSGQGSTEAFF. The DNA for the CDR3 is TGTGCCAGTTCTGGACAGGGGAGTACTGAAGCTTTCTTT.

The chain carries TRBV15 and TRBJ2-2; no definite D call. The ends were cut back, 3 bases at V and 2 bases at J, with 13 bases in the middle. CDR1 is LNHNV, CDR2 YYDKDF, per germline (reference sequence). The CDR3 loop spans 16 amino acids. The CDR3 sequence is CATSSHPRLNTGELFF. The CDR3 DNA is TGTGCCACCAGCAGCCATCCGCGGCTTAACACCGGGGAGCTGTTTTTT. The complete variable domain, with remaining parts taken from reference TRBV15 and TRBJ2-2, reads DAMVIQNPRYQVTQFGKPVTLSCSQTLNHNVMYWYQQKSSQAPKLLFHYYDKDFNNEADTPDNFQSRRPNTSFCFLDIRSPGLGDTAMYLCATSSHPRLNTGELFFGEGSRLTVL.

The gene calls are TRBV7-2 and TRBJ2-1, with TRBD1 identical over 8 bases. The CDR3 has 14 residues. The V gene's germline CDR1 is SGHTA and CDR2 FQGNSA. V was pared by 5 bases and J by 6 bases, with 6 bases of the junction left unmatched. The CDR3 DNA is TGTGCCAGCAGCCTCGGGACAGGACTCAATGAGCAGTTCTTC. As protein: CASSLGTGLNEQFF.

CDR3 bases: TGTGCCAGCAGACTACTAGGGACCGGGGAGCTGTTTTTT. Encoded protein: CASRLLGTGELFF. This rearrangement joins TRBV3-1 to TRBJ2-2; perhaps TRBD2 as D (5 bases). The CDR3 contains 13 residues. Germline CDR1 reads LGHDT; CDR2 reads YNNKEL (reference sequence). V lost 6 bases and J lost 5, with 10 bases in between.

The rearrangement uses TRBV27 and TRBJ1-2; D is uncertain. The germline CDR1 and CDR2 sequences are MNHEY and SMNVEV (reference sequence). This CDR3 comprises 13 residues. V dropped 3 bases and J dropped 4 bases, with 9 bases sitting between them. CDR3 sequence reads: CASSFEPSYGYTF. For the CDR3, the DNA is TGTGCCAGCAGTTTTGAACCGAGCTATGGCTACACCTTC.

The CDR3 DNA reads TGCGCCAGCAGCCAGGGACTAGTCAATGAGCAGTTCTTC. This sequence encodes CASSQGLVNEQFF. V usage is TRBV4-3 and J usage is TRBJ2-1; TRBD2 matches at 8 bases. CDR3 length equals 13 residues. Trimming cost V 3 bases and J 6 bases; bases outside gene matches: 1. The V gene's germline CDR1 is LGHNA and CDR2 YSLEER.

This chain uses TRBV29-1 with TRBJ1-3; possible D gene TRBD1, 5 bases. V lost 6 bases to trimming and J lost 3 bases, with 6 bases between them. Germline-derived CDR1 and CDR2 are SQVTM and ANQGSEA. The CDR3 runs to 11 residues. In DNA, the CDR3 is TGCAGCGTGCAGGGTGGAAACACCATATATTTT. Its translation is CSVQGGNTIYF.

The gene calls are TRBV20-1 and TRBJ1-2; D is unresolved. Germline values: CDR1 DFQATT, CDR2 SNEGSKA (reference sequence). CDR3 length equals 10 residues. CDR3 protein: CRSGMGGYTF. DNA for the CDR3: TGCAGGTCAGGAATGGGAGGCTACACCTTC.

The J gene is TRBJ2-7, the V gene TRBV27; TRBD2 matches 10 bases. Germline CDR1 reads MNHEY; CDR2 reads SMNVEV (reference sequence). V was clipped by 8 bases and J by 0 bases; unmatched bases: 13. The CDR3 sequence is 17 residues long. The CDR3 DNA follows: TGTGCCAGCTCACCTCGCAGGGGACTAGCGAACTCCTACGAGCAGTACTTC. As protein: CASSPRRGLANSYEQYF.

This rearrangement joins TRBV9 to TRBJ2-5; D might be TRBD2 (5 bases). Germline values: CDR1 SGDLS, CDR2 YYNGEE. The V gene lost 2 bases and the J gene lost 3 bases, with 11 bases spanning the gap. The CDR3 runs to 14 residues. This chain's CDR3 is CASSVGAAEETQYF. CDR3 DNA: TGTGCCAGCAGCGTGGGAGCTGCAGAAGAGACCCAGTACTTC.

The CDR3 here is CAWSGSQRNTIYF. The CDR3 DNA reads as TGTGCCTGGAGTGGATCACAAAGAAACACCATATATTTT. The chain joins TRBV30 to TRBJ1-3; D not certain. V shed 1 base and J shed 5 bases, with 9 bases lying between them. This CDR3 contains 13 residues. CDR1 is GTSNPN and CDR2 is SVGIG in the germline V gene (reference sequence).

DNA for the CDR3: TGTGCCAGCAGCTTAGTACAGGGCTATGGCTACACCTTC. This sequence encodes CASSLVQGYGYTF. The rearrangement joins TRBV7-9 to TRBJ1-2, with a possible D match to TRBD1 (6 bases). Trimming cost V 1 base and J 4 bases, with 7 bases left between them. Per the germline V gene, CDR1 is SEHNR and CDR2 is FQNEAQ (reference sequence). This CDR3 contains 13 residues.

J is TRBJ2-7 and V is TRBV27; D uncertain. V shed 5 bases and J shed 1 base, with 12 bases lying between them. This CDR3 is built from 14 residues. CDR1 and CDR2 from the germline V gene are MNHEY and SMNVEV (reference sequence). The CDR3: CASSAGAYSYEQYF. The CDR3 DNA reads as TGTGCCAGCAGTGCAGGAGCATATTCCTACGAGCAGTACTTC.

V is TRBV11-2 and J is TRBJ2-3, with 9 bases fitting TRBD2. Per germline, CDR1 SGHAT and CDR2 FQNNGV. V was clipped by 5 bases and J by 7 bases; unmatched bases: 7. The CDR3 is 14 amino acids. The CDR3 DNA reads TGTGCCAGCAGCCCAGGACTAGCGTCAAATACGCAGTATTTT. Translated, it gives CASSPGLASNTQYF.

This clonotype has a single count. The J gene is TRBJ1-1, the V gene TRBV30, with 9 bases identical to TRBD1. Germline V gene sequence: CDR1 GTSNPN, CDR2 SVGIG (reference sequence). V gave up 3 bases and J gave up 11 bases; unmatched junction bases: 7. The CDR3 spans 12 residues. CDR3 coding DNA: TGTGCCTGGAGCTTACGGACAGGGGACGCTTTCTTT. Translation: CAWSLRTGDAFF.

V and J are TRBV25-1 and TRBJ2-3; TRBD1 matches 7 bases. V dropped 4 bases and J dropped 2; count of bases not matched to a gene: 3. From germline, CDR1 is MGHDK and CDR2 SYGVNS. The length of the CDR3 is 14 residues. The CDR3 nucleotides read TGTGCCAGCAGTGTACAGGGGATCACAGATACGCAGTATTTT. It translates to CASSVQGITDTQYF. Combining the CDR3 with reference TRBV25-1 and TRBJ2-3 gives the whole variable domain EADIYQTPRYLVIGTGKKITLECSQTMGHDKMYWYQQDPGMELHLIHYSYGVNSTEKGDLSSESTVSRIRTEHFPLTLESARPSHTSQYLCASSVQGITDTQYFGPGTRLTVL.

The J gene is TRBJ1-2, the V gene TRBV30, with TRBD1 matching 9 bases. The germline CDR1 and CDR2 sequences are GTSNPN and SVGIG (reference sequence). This CDR3 comprises 13 residues. V lost 0 bases to trimming and J lost 8 bases; unmatched junction nucleotides: 4. CDR3 region: CAWSVGQGRGYTF. The CDR3 bases are TGTGCCTGGAGTGTGGGACAGGGACGGGGCTACACCTTC.

The rearrangement links TRBV3-1 to TRBJ2-7; 12 nucleotides agree with TRBD2. V shed 6 bases, J shed 4 bases, and the junction held 7 bases outside the gene matches. The CDR3 covers 15 residues. Germline V gene data show CDR1 as LGHDT and CDR2 as YNNKEL (reference sequence). CDR3 residues: CASRFSGTSGYEQYF. In nucleotides, the CDR3 is TGTGCCAGCAGGTTCTCCGGGACTAGCGGGTACGAGCAGTACTTC.

This clonotype was counted once. The chain carries TRBV28 and TRBJ2-5; D remains unclear. The CDR3 is made up of 11 amino acids. CDR1 is MDHEN and CDR2 is SYDVKM in the germline V gene. Trimming left V 4 bases short and J 6 bases short, with 6 bases between. CDR3 loop: CASSSPKTQYF. The CDR3, as DNA: TGTGCCAGCAGTTCCCCAAAGACCCAGTACTTC.

This rearrangement joins TRBV29-1 to TRBJ2-3; TRBD1 is a possible D gene (6 bases). Trimming left V 4 bases short and J 5 bases short, with 13 bases between. CDR1 is SQVTM, CDR2 ANQGSEA, per germline. The CDR3 runs to 13 residues. Here the CDR3 DNA reads TGCAGCGTTGGCTCAGGGGCTGGAGATACGCAGTATTTT. Translating gives CSVGSGAGDTQYF.

The chain is built from TRBV20-1 and TRBJ2-5; D is perhaps TRBD2 (5 bases). The V and J ends lost 0 bases and 7 bases respectively, with 12 bases between them. CDR1 DFQATT and CDR2 SNEGSKA come from the germline V gene (reference sequence). CDR3 length: 13 residues. The CDR3, as DNA: TGCAGTGCTAGAGACGGAGGCAGCTGGACCCAGTACTTC. Translated, it gives CSARDGGSWTQYF.

CDR3 in amino acids: CASSPGTSRYEQYF. In DNA form, the CDR3 reads TGTGCCAGCAGCCCCGGGACTAGCCGCTACGAGCAGTACTTC. The rearrangement joins TRBV7-9 to TRBJ2-7; TRBD2 matches 9 bases. The germline V gene has CDR1 SEHNR and CDR2 FQNEAQ (reference sequence). The V and J ends lost 5 bases and 3 bases, in that order; junction bases with no gene match: 5. The CDR3 covers 14 residues.

V and J are TRBV28 and TRBJ2-1, with a weak D call TRBD1 (5 bases). The CDR3 covers 12 residues. The V gene's germline CDR1 is MDHEN and CDR2 SYDVKM. V dropped 7 bases and J dropped 10 bases, with 14 bases sitting between them. CDR3 sequence: CASKGAYVEQFF. The CDR3 DNA reads as TGTGCCAGCAAAGGGGCCTATGTGGAGCAGTTCTTC. Full variable domain (outside the CDR3, taken from reference TRBV28 and TRBJ2-1): DVKVTQSSRYLVKRTGEKVFLECVQDMDHENMFWYRQDPGLGLRLIYFSYDVKMKEKGDIPEGYSVSREKKERFSLILESASTNQTSMYLCASKGAYVEQFFGPGTRLTVL.